This T cell receptor beta chain was identified during a study of cytomegalovirus exposure and HLA in healthy donors. In regard to this clone: What it recognizes is unknown.

Points from the study as a whole: Analyses of presence/absence relied on an assumption of roughly uniform sequencing depth across donors. TCR beta chains numbering some 160 were designated cytomegalovirus-associated. Reportedly, a later analysis found an Asian-associated ancestry cluster had fewer N-insertions than the roughly 700-donor mean. CMV serostatus was the only immune exposure information that was available.

Both 60 Vbeta primers and 13 Jbeta primers went into the PCR. The protocol was immunoSEQ multiplex PCR, while the TCRdb copy is restricted to in-frame clones and leaves out a portion. This sample carries 130,000 to 150,000 clones, about 80% of them seen once, and the ten largest clones take roughly 4.5%. The germline V and J ends were trimmed by 3 bases and 4 bases, with 15 bases remaining between them. The CDR3 contains 14 residues. CDR1 and CDR2 (germline): GTSNPN, SVGIG (reference sequence). The TCR sequence derives from a man aged 40-50 years in good health and CMV-seronegative. This chain joins TRBV30 and TRBJ1-1; D gene unclear. The sample consisted of PBMCs. This chain's CDR3 is CAWSTIGSFTEAFF. The CDR3 DNA reads TGTGCCTGGAGCACTATTGGGAGTTTCACTGAAGCTTTCTTT.